A selection of T cell receptor beta chains follows, all from one sample in a study of CD8 T cells in Susac syndrome. TCRdb used MiXCR to reprocess the immunoSEQ multiplex PCR reads, holding one entry per CDR3 protein. Of approximately 120,000 distinct CDR3 sequences in the sample, about 95% were seen once. The sample taken for sequencing was CD4+ T cells from PBMCs. These receptors all come from a human donor in good health. Both conserved end residues are part of each CDR3.

CDR3	J	V
CASRETDYGELFF	TRBJ2-2	TRBV7-9
CSASLRTTSYGYTF	TRBJ1-2	TRBV20-1
CASSARGGGPITDTQYF	TRBJ2-3	TRBV5-1
CASSIRTGVNNQPQHF	TRBJ1-5	TRBV19
CASQGYDKNIQYF	TRBJ2-4	TRBV28
CASSPDRVGQPQHF	TRBJ1-5	TRBV3-1
CASSQVKLAGGTYNEQFF	TRBJ2-1	TRBV4-2
CASSTWTGEPEQYF	TRBJ2-7	TRBV28
CASSGPRGRGTDTQYF	TRBJ2-3	TRBV9
CSAPLPATGWDTIYF	TRBJ1-3	TRBV20-1
CASGLARNEYF	TRBJ2-7	TRBV12-5
CASRQGFTDTQYF	TRBJ2-3	TRBV28
CATRPTSGVSSYNEQFF	TRBJ2-1	TRBV15
CASSLGSGQGPLNTEAFF	TRBJ1-1	TRBV5-1
CSARTYWEDTQYF	TRBJ2-3	TRBV20-1